This T cell receptor beta chain was captured by sequencing in a study of blood T cell repertoires in COVID-19. Clones were sequenced by immunoSEQ multiplex PCR, and TCRdb holds only the in-frame ones, with some missing. The table lists 430,000 or so clones, 80% to 90% of them singletons. This CDR3 comprises 14 residues. J lost 4 bases, V lost 6 bases, and 7 bases had no gene match. Germline V gene sequence: CDR1 SGHTS, CDR2 YDEGEE. The material sequenced was peripheral blood. This receptor was identified in a man between 18 and 35 years old with COVID-19, enrolled during active disease. The chain has TRBV5-8 and TRBJ1-2, with 9 bases that match TRBD1. The CDR3 DNA sequence: TGTGCCAGCATGCCGGGACAGGGTGTCTATGGCTACACCTTC. Its translation is CASMPGQGVYGYTF.